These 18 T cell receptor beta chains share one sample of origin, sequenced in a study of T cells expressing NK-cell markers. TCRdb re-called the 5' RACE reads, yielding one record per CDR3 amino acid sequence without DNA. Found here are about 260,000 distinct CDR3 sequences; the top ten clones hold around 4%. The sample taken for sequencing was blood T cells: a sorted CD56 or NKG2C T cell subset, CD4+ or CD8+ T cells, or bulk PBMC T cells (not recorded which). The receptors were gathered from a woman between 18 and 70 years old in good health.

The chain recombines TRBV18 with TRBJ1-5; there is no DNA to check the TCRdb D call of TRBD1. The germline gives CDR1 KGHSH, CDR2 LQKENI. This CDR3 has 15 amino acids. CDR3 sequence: CASSMRTEAQGAQHF.

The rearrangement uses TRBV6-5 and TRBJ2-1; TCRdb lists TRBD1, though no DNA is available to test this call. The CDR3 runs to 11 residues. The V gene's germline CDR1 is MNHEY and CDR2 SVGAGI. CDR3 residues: CASRSGGSQFF.

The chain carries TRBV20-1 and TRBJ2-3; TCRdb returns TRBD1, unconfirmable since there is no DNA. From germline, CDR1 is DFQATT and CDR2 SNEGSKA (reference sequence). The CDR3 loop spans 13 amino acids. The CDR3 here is CSAGSQGGDTQYF.

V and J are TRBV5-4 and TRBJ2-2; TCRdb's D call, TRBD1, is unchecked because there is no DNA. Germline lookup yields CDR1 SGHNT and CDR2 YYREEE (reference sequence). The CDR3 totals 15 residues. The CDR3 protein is CASSLLGAVTGELFF.

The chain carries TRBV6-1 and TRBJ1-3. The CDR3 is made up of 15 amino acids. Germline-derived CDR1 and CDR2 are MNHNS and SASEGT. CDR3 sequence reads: CASSALRGAGNTIYF.

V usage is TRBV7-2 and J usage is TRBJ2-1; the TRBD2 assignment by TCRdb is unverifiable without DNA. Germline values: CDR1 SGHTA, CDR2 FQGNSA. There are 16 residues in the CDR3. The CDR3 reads CASSYLPGLADNEQFF.

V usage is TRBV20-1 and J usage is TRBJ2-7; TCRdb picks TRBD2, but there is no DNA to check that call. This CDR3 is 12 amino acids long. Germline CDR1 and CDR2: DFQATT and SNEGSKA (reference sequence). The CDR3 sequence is CSATAETYEQYF.

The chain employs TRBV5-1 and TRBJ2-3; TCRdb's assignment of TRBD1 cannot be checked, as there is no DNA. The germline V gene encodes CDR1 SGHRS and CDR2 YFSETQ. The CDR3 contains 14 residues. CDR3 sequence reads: CASRPGRITDTQYF.

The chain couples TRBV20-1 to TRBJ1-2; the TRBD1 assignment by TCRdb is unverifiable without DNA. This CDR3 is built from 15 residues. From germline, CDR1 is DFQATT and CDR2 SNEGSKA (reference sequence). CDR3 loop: CSARDYTGLNYGYTF.

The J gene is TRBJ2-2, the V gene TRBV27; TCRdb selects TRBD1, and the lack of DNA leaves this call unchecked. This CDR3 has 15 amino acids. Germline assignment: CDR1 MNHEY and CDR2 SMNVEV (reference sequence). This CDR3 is CASSTGTGNTGELFF.

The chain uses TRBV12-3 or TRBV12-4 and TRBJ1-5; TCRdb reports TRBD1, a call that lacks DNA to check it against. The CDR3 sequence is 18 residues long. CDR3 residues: CASSLRQAGGASNQPQHF.

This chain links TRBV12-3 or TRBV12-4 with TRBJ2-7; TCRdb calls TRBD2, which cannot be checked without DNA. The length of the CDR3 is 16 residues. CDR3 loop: CASSRGGGDAGGEQYF.

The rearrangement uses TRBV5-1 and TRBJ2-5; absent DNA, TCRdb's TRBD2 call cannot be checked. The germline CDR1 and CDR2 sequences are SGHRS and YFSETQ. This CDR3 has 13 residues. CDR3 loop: CASGEGPQETQYF.

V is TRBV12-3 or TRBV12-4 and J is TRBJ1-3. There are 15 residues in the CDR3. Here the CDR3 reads CASSLEFISGNTIYF.

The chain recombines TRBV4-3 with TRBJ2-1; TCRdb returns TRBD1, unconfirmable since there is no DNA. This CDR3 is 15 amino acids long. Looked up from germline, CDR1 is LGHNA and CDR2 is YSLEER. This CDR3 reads CASSLTGENNNEQFF.

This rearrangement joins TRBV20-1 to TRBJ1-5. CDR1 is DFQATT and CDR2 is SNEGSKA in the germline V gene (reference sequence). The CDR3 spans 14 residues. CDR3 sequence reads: CSAPKEGTNQPQHF.

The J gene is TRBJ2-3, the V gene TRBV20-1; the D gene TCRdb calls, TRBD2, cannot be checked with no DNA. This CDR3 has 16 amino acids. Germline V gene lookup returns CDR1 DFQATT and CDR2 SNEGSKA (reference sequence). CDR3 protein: CSARGTSKVGADTQYF.

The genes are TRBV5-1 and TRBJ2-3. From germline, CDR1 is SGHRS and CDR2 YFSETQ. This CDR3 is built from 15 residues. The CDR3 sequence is CASSLDQTSTDTQYF.